The next 21 T cell receptor beta chains were all read from a single sample in a study of blood T cell repertoires in COVID-19. Some clones are missing from TCRdb's copy, which holds only in-frame ones; the method was immunoSEQ multiplex PCR. Seen here are roughly 300,000 clones, over 70% observed once, and the top ten hold roughly 1.6%. Sequenced input: peripheral blood. These receptors were obtained from a woman between 40 and 55 years old who had recovered from COVID-19.

CDR3 in amino acids: CAISFRTDNYGYTF. The CDR3 nucleotides read TGTGCCATCTCCTTTCGGACAGATAACTATGGCTACACCTTC. This rearrangement joins TRBV10-3 to TRBJ1-2; D is possibly TRBD1 (6 bases). This CDR3 region has 14 residues. V was trimmed by 8 bases and J by 1 base, leaving 14 bases between them. Germline V gene lookup returns CDR1 ENHRY and CDR2 SYGVKD.

The chain combines TRBV7-2 with TRBJ2-7; D not resolved. The CDR3 sequence is 16 residues long. V dropped 1 base and J dropped 4 bases, with 17 bases sitting between them. CDR1 SGHTA and CDR2 FQGNSA come from the germline V gene. The CDR3 DNA follows: TGTGCCAGCAGCTTAGGTCCACCCGGCGGTTGGTACGAGCAGTACTTC. Protein sequence: CASSLGPPGGWYEQYF.

This CDR3 reads CASSSLAGGPETQYF. CDR3 sequence (DNA): TGTGCCAGCAGCTCACTAGCGGGGGGGCCGGAGACCCAGTACTTC. The chain employs TRBV5-5 and TRBJ2-5; 13 bases match TRBD2. The CDR3 consists of 15 residues. The V gene's germline CDR1 is SGHKS and CDR2 YYEKEE (reference sequence). With 3 bases clipped from V and 5 bases from J, the junction kept 4 bases outside the gene matches.

This clone was recorded only once. The rearrangement uses TRBV5-1 and TRBJ1-2, with 7 positions matching TRBD1. The CDR3 runs to 16 residues. The V and J ends lost 4 bases and 5 bases, in that order; junction bases with no gene match: 14. In germline, CDR1 is SGHRS, CDR2 YFSETQ. CDR3 sequence: CASSPMRVGQVYGYTF. The CDR3 DNA follows: TGCGCCAGCAGCCCGATGCGGGTCGGACAGGTGTATGGCTACACCTTC. The full variable domain, with the rest looked up from reference TRBV5-1 and TRBJ1-2, is KAGVTQTPRYLIKTRGQQVTLSCSPISGHRSVSWYQQTPGQGLQFLFEYFSETQRNKGNFPGRFSGRQFSNSRSEMNVSTLELGDSALYLCASSPMRVGQVYGYTFGSGTRLTVV.

The V gene is TRBV4-1, the J gene TRBJ1-1; TRBD1 agrees at 7 bases. Germline CDR1 is MGHRA and CDR2 is YSYEKL. This CDR3 contains 15 residues. The V and J ends lost 2 bases and 3 bases, in that order; junction bases with no gene match: 6. CDR3 amino acids: CASSQRQGVYTEAFF. DNA of the CDR3: TGCGCCAGCAGCCAAAGACAGGGAGTGTACACTGAAGCTTTCTTT.

The chain links TRBV29-1 to TRBJ1-1; a weak D match, TRBD1 (6 bases). V was clipped by 5 bases and J by 3 bases, with 10 bases between them. Germline V CDR1 and CDR2: SQVTM, ANQGSEA. The CDR3 sequence is 12 residues long. The CDR3, as DNA: TGCAGCGTTAAGCAGGGGTACACTGAAGCTTTCTTT. This gives the protein CSVKQGYTEAFF.

The V call is TRBV27, the J call TRBJ1-5, with D possibly matching TRBD1 (5 bases). Germline V CDR1 and CDR2: MNHEY, SMNVEV (reference sequence). V was cut by 0 bases and J by 4 bases, with 10 bases left in between. CDR3 length: 15 amino acids. This CDR3 is CASSLSWGLNQPQHF. The DNA for the CDR3 is TGTGCCAGCAGTTTATCTTGGGGCCTGAATCAGCCCCAGCATTTT.

V is TRBV19 and J is TRBJ2-5, with TRBD2 matching 8 bases. CDR1 and CDR2 from the germline V gene are LNHDA and SQIVND (reference sequence). Trimming cost V 2 bases and J 4 bases; bases outside gene matches: 6. CDR3 length: 15 residues. The DNA of the CDR3 is TGTGCCAGTAGTATATGGGACGGGGGGGGAGAGACCCAGTACTTC. Amino acids: CASSIWDGGGETQYF.

This clone is a singleton in its sample. J is TRBJ1-4 and V is TRBV18; maybe TRBD1 (5 bases). Looked up from germline, CDR1 is KGHSH and CDR2 is LQKENI. This CDR3 contains 16 residues. V was clipped by 3 bases and J by 7 bases, with 18 bases between them. The CDR3 loop is CASSPQGHRASEKLFF. In DNA, the CDR3 is TGTGCCAGCTCACCCCAGGGCCATAGAGCCAGTGAAAAACTGTTTTTT.

The chain recombines TRBV4-3 with TRBJ1-2; D call uncertain. This CDR3 is 15 amino acids long. The V gene lost 1 base and the J gene lost 2 bases, with 11 bases spanning the gap. Germline V gene lookup returns CDR1 LGHNA and CDR2 YSLEER. The CDR3 is CASSQASRINYGYTF. CDR3 sequence (DNA): TGCGCCAGCAGCCAAGCTTCCAGGATAAACTATGGCTACACCTTC.

In the case of this clone: At the DNA level, this CDR3 is encoded by other sequences in the same sample as well. The CDR3 loop reads CASSVGGGGAYEQYF. The CDR3 nucleotides are TGTGCCAGCAGCGTAGGCGGGGGAGGGGCCTACGAGCAGTACTTC. The genes are TRBV9 and TRBJ2-7, with TRBD2 matching over 7 bases. The CDR3 is 15 amino acids. Germline V gene data show CDR1 as SGDLS and CDR2 as YYNGEE. V lost 0 bases and J lost 2; bases outside the gene matches: 5.

This clone was counted once. The chain links TRBV20-1 to TRBJ2-1; 7 nucleotides line up with TRBD2. This CDR3 spans 14 amino acids. Per the germline V gene, CDR1 is DFQATT and CDR2 is SNEGSKA (reference sequence). V dropped 3 bases and J dropped 9; count of bases not matched to a gene: 11. CDR3 DNA: TGCAGTGCTAGTTCGCTAGCGGTCCCAGTTGAGCAGTTCTTC. As protein: CSASSLAVPVEQFF.

In its sample, this clone was seen once. The chain joins TRBV4-1 to TRBJ1-5, with a weak D call TRBD1 (5 bases). Germline CDR1 MGHRA, CDR2 YSYEKL. The V end was cut by 1 base, the J end by 7 bases, with 11 bases between. The CDR3 is 14 amino acids. The CDR3 nucleotides are TGCGCCAGCAGCCAAGCAGGGTTCAAGCAGCCCCAGCATTTT. Translation gives CASSQAGFKQPQHF.

CDR3 nucleotide sequence: TGTGCCAGCAGCCAAATTATAACAGGGACTAGCGGGGGGGCCAACACCGGGGAGCTGTTTTTT. This encodes CASSQIITGTSGGANTGELFF. This chain uses TRBV4-2 with TRBJ2-2; 16 bases map to TRBD2. V gave up 2 bases and J gave up 2 bases; unmatched junction bases: 11. The germline CDR1 and CDR2 sequences are LGHNA and YNFKEQ. This CDR3 is built from 21 residues.

The CDR3 protein is CASSQSGDGYGYTF. CDR3 nucleotide sequence: TGTGCCAGCAGCCAATCAGGGGACGGCTATGGCTACACCTTC. V gene TRBV4-2 combines with J gene TRBJ1-2; possible D gene TRBD1, 6 bases. The CDR3 is 14 residues long. V lost 2 bases and J lost 4, with 11 bases in between. Germline CDR1 LGHNA, CDR2 YNFKEQ.

CDR3 DNA: TGCGCCAGCAGCCCCCTTTCGCGGGGCCAGATGAACACTGAAGCTTTCTTT. Amino acid sequence: CASSPLSRGQMNTEAFF. The V and J genes are TRBV5-1 and TRBJ1-1, with a weak D call TRBD1 (5 bases). Trimming removed 4 bases at V and 0 bases at J, with 19 bases between. This CDR3 has 17 residues. Germline V gene data show CDR1 as SGHRS and CDR2 as YFSETQ.

The chain carries TRBV5-4 and TRBJ1-3; TRBD1 is a possible D gene (6 bases). Germline V gene data show CDR1 as SGHNT and CDR2 as YYREEE (reference sequence). Trimming took 1 base from V and 4 from J, leaving 15 bases between them. CDR3 length: 16 amino acids. The CDR3 DNA sequence: TGTGCCAGCAGCTTGATGGGGGCCCATGACGGAAACACCATATATTTT. Protein product: CASSLMGAHDGNTIYF.

V usage is TRBV7-2 and J usage is TRBJ2-3; TRBD2 is a possible D gene (6 bases). CDR3 size: 16 residues. The germline V and J ends were trimmed by 3 bases and 5 bases, with 18 bases remaining between them. Germline V lookup: CDR1 SGHTA, CDR2 FQGNSA. The CDR3 protein is CASSFLMAVAEDTQYF. For the CDR3, the DNA is TGTGCCAGCAGCTTTCTGATGGCGGTAGCGGAAGATACGCAGTATTTT. Filled out from reference TRBV7-2 and TRBJ2-3, the complete variable domain reads GAGVSQSPSNKVTEKGKDVELRCDPISGHTALYWYRQSLGQGLEFLIYFQGNSAPDKSGLPSDRFSAERTGGSVSTLTIQRTQQEDSAVYLCASSFLMAVAEDTQYFGPGTRLTVL.

In nucleotides, the CDR3 is TGTGCCAGCAGAGTAGGGGGAAATTCACCCCTCCACTTT. This codes for CASRVGGNSPLHF. V gene TRBV25-1 combines with J gene TRBJ1-6, with D perhaps matching TRBD1 (6 bases). The CDR3 runs to 13 residues. V lost 6 bases and J 7 bases, leaving 10 bases between the germline ends. Germline-derived CDR1 and CDR2 are MGHDK and SYGVNS.

CDR3: CASSAGTSGNNEQFF. The CDR3, as DNA: TGCGCCAGCAGTGCCGGGACTAGCGGGAACAATGAGCAGTTCTTC. The rearrangement uses TRBV10-2 and TRBJ2-1; 13 bases fit TRBD2. This CDR3 is 15 amino acids long. The V segment lost 4 bases and the J segment 5 bases; nucleotides outside the gene matches: 2. CDR1 and CDR2 (germline): WSHSY, SAAADI.

This chain links TRBV7-9 with TRBJ1-5; 7 bases line up with TRBD1. Germline loops: CDR1 SEHNR, CDR2 FQNEAQ (reference sequence). The CDR3 is 15 residues long. The trim removed 1 base at V and 7 bases at J, leaving 7 bases unmatched. CDR3 region: CASSLVGGEDQPQHF. In nucleotides, the CDR3 is TGTGCCAGCAGCTTAGTAGGGGGCGAAGACCAGCCCCAGCATTTT.